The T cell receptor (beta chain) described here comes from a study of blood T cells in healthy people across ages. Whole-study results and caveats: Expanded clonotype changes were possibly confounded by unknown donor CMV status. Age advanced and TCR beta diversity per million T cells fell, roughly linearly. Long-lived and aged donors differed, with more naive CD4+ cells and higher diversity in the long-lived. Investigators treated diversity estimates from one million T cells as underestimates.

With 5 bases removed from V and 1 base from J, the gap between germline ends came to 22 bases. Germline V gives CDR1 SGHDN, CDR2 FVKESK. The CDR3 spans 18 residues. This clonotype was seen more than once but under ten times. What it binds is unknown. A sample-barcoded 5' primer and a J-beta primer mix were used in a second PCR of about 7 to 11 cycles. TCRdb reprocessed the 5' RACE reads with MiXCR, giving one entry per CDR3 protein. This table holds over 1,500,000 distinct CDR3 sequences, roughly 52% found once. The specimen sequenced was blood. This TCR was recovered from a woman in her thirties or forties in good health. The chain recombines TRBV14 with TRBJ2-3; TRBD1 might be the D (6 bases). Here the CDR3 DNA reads TGTGCCAGCAGCAAAGGTATTCCAGGGGATCGTCGCACAGATACGCAGTATTTT. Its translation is CASSKGIPGDRRTDTQYF.